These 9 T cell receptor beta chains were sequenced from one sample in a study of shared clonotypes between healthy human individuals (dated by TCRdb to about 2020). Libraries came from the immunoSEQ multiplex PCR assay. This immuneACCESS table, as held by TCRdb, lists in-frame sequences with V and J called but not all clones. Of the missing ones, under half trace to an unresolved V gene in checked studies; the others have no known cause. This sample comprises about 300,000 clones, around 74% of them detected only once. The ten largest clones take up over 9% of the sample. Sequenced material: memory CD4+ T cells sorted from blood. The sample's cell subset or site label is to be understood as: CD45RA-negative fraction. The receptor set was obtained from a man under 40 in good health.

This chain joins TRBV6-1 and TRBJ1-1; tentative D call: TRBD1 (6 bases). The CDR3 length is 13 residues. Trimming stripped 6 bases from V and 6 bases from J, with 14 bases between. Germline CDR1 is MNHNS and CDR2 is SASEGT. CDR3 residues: CASSLTPGAEAFF. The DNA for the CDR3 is TGTGCCAGCAGCCTCACCCCAGGGGCTGAAGCTTTCTTT.

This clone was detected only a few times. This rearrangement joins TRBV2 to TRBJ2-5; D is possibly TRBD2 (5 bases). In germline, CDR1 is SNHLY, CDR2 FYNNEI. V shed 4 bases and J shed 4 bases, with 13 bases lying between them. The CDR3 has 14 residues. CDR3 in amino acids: CASSGLSGRETQYF. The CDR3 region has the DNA TGTGCCAGCAGTGGATTGAGCGGACGAGAGACCCAGTACTTC.

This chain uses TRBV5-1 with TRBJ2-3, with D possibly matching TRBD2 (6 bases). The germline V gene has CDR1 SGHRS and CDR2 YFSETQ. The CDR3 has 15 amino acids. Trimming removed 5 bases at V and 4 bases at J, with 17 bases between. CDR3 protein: CASRAGTPSADTQYF. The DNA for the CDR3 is TGCGCCAGCAGGGCCGGGACTCCCTCTGCAGATACGCAGTATTTT.

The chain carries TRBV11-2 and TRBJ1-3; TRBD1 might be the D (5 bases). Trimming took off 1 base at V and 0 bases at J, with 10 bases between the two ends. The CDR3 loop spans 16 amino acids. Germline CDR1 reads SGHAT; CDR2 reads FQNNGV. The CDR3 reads CASSLVGTFSGNTIYF. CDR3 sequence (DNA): TGTGCCAGCAGCTTAGTCGGGACTTTCTCTGGAAACACCATATATTTT.

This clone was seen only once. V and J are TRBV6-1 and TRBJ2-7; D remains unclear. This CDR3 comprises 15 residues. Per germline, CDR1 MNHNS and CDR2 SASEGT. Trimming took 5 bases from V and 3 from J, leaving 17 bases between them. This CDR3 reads CASSKVASDNYEQYF. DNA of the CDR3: TGTGCCAGCAGTAAAGTCGCGTCAGACAACTACGAGCAGTACTTC.

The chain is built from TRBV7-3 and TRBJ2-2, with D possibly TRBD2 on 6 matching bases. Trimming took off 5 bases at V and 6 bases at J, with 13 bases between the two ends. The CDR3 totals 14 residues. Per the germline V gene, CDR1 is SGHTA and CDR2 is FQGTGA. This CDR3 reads CASSPTGVAGELFF. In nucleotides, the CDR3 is TGTGCCAGCAGCCCAACGGGGGTCGCCGGGGAGCTGTTTTTT.

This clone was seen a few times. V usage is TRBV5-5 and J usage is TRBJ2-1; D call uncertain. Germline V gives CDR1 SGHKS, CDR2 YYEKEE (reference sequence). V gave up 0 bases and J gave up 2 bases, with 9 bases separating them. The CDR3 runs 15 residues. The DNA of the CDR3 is TGTGCCAGCAGCTTGGGGCCTCTAACCTACAATGAGCAGTTCTTC. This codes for CASSLGPLTYNEQFF.

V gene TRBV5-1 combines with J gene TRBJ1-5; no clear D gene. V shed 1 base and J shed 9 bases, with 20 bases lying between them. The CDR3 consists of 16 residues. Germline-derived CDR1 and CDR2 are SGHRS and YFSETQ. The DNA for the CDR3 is TGCGCCAGCAGCTTGCTGCCGGGAGTGGCAAGCGCGCCCCAGCATTTT. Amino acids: CASSLLPGVASAPQHF.

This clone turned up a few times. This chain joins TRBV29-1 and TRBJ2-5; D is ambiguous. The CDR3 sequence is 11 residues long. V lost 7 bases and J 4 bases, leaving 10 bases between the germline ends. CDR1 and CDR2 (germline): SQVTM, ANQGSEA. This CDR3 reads CSAAESETQYF. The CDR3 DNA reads TGCAGCGCAGCTGAGTCAGAGACCCAGTACTTC.